What follows are 10 T cell receptor beta chains derived from one specimen sequenced in a study of PD-1 blockade in classical Hodgkin lymphoma (dated by TCRdb to 2020 to 2021). The sample's time point label, decoded: cycle 4 day 1 (C4D1), after 6 weeks of nivolumab. Every trial patient had relapsed following autologous stem cell transplantation, and prior brentuximab vedotin exposure was what differed among cohorts A, B and C. Libraries came from the immunoSEQ multiplex PCR assay. TCRdb took over this immuneACCESS table, retaining in-frame rearrangements with V and J assigned. Such tables are incomplete; in checked studies, under half of the missing clones stem from an unresolved V gene, and the remainder is unexplained. This sample lists 50,000 or so clones; around 87% were detected once. The ten largest clones add up to around 13% of the sample. Source: peripheral blood mononuclear cells (PBMCs), taken before the fourth cycle of nivolumab. These receptor sequences come from a human donor with classical Hodgkin lymphoma.

The CDR3 here is CAISRTSSYNEQFF. The DNA for the CDR3 is TGTGCCATCTCCCGGACTAGCTCCTACAATGAGCAGTTCTTC. The chain joins TRBV6-6 to TRBJ2-1, with 7 bases identical to TRBD2. Germline V CDR1 and CDR2: MNHNY, SVGAGI (reference sequence). The junction had 6 bases not matched to a gene; V was cut back by 10 bases and J by 0 bases. The CDR3 has 14 residues.

The genes are TRBV11-2 and TRBJ1-4, with D uncertain. From germline, CDR1 is SGHAT and CDR2 FQNNGV. This CDR3 contains 14 residues. The V gene lost 5 bases and the J gene lost 2 bases, with 9 bases spanning the gap. CDR3 loop: CASSPLGTNEKLFF. The CDR3 DNA reads TGTGCCAGCAGCCCCCTAGGGACTAATGAAAAACTGTTTTTT.

This chain joins TRBV11-1 and TRBJ2-3, with no clear D. Germline values: CDR1 SGHAT, CDR2 FQDESV (reference sequence). With 4 bases removed from V and 9 bases from J, the gap between germline ends came to 17 bases. The CDR3 extends over 14 amino acids. The CDR3 DNA is TGTGCCAGCAGCTCCTTGACCTCCGGGCTAACGCAGTATTTT. This gives the protein CASSSLTSGLTQYF.

This clone was detected only once. The chain recombines TRBV28 with TRBJ2-1; maybe TRBD2 (6 bases). The CDR3 has 11 residues. The V end lost 2 bases, the J end lost 12 bases, and 8 bases lay between the germline ends. CDR1 and CDR2 from the germline V gene are MDHEN and SYDVKM. The CDR3 region has the DNA TGTGCCAGCAGTTTAAAGGGAGGGCAGTTCTTC. This gives the protein CASSLKGGQFF.

This rearrangement joins TRBV11-3 to TRBJ1-1, with D uncertain. Germline values: CDR1 SGHNT, CDR2 YENEEA. CDR3 length: 14 amino acids. The germline V and J ends were trimmed by 2 bases and 0 bases, with 7 bases remaining between them. In DNA form, the CDR3 reads TGTGCCAGCAGCTTATTCCCTATGAACACTGAAGCTTTCTTT. This encodes CASSLFPMNTEAFF.

The chain joins TRBV7-8 to TRBJ1-5; D gene uncertain. V was pared by 8 bases and J by 2 bases, with 13 bases between. The CDR3 contains 14 residues. CDR1 and CDR2 from the germline V gene are SGHVS and FQNEAQ. Here the CDR3 DNA reads TGTGCCAGCCGCGACGCGGTCGGCAATCAGCCCCAGCATTTT. This gives the protein CASRDAVGNQPQHF.

V gene TRBV7-3 combines with J gene TRBJ2-1; TRBD2 matches at 10 bases. The ends lost 5 bases at V and 4 bases at J; junction bases unmatched: 5. The CDR3 extends over 15 amino acids. Germline CDR1 and CDR2: SGHTA and FQGTGA. The CDR3 sequence: CASSRTSGKYNEQFF. The DNA of the CDR3 is TGTGCCAGCAGCCGTACTAGCGGGAAGTACAATGAGCAGTTCTTC. Full variable domain (remainder filled in from reference TRBV7-3 and TRBJ2-1): GAGVSQTPSNKVTEKGKYVELRCDPISGHTALYWYRQSLGQGPEFLIYFQGTGAADDSGLPNDRFFAVRPEGSVSTLKIQRTERGDSAVYLCASSRTSGKYNEQFFGPGTRLTVL.

This clone has a single count. The CDR3 loop reads CASSIYEQYF. The CDR3 coding sequence is TGTGCCAGTAGTATCTACGAGCAGTACTTC. V and J are TRBV19 and TRBJ2-7; D gene ambiguous. Per the germline V gene, CDR1 is LNHDA and CDR2 is SQIVND (reference sequence). This CDR3 is built from 10 residues. V dropped 3 bases and J dropped 3 bases, with 0 bases sitting between them.

This clone is a singleton in its sample. J is TRBJ2-5 and V is TRBV9; 8 bases map to TRBD1. This CDR3 region has 12 residues. Germline CDR1 reads SGDLS; CDR2 reads YYNGEE. The V and J ends lost 8 bases and 3 bases, in that order; junction bases with no gene match: 3. This chain's CDR3 is CASSTGEETQYF. For the CDR3, the DNA is TGTGCCAGTTCGACAGGGGAAGAGACCCAGTACTTC.

The rearrangement links TRBV5-1 to TRBJ2-2; D is undetermined. In germline, CDR1 is SGHRS, CDR2 YFSETQ. CDR3 length: 15 amino acids. Trimming removed 4 bases from V and 5 bases from J, with 15 bases in between. CDR3 loop: CASSRAFEWTGELFF. The CDR3 bases are TGCGCCAGCAGCCGAGCGTTTGAATGGACCGGGGAGCTGTTTTTT. The whole variable domain, filled in from reference TRBV5-1 and TRBJ2-2, reads KAGVTQTPRYLIKTRGQQVTLSCSPISGHRSVSWYQQTPGQGLQFLFEYFSETQRNKGNFPGRFSGRQFSNSRSEMNVSTLELGDSALYLCASSRAFEWTGELFFGEGSRLTVL.